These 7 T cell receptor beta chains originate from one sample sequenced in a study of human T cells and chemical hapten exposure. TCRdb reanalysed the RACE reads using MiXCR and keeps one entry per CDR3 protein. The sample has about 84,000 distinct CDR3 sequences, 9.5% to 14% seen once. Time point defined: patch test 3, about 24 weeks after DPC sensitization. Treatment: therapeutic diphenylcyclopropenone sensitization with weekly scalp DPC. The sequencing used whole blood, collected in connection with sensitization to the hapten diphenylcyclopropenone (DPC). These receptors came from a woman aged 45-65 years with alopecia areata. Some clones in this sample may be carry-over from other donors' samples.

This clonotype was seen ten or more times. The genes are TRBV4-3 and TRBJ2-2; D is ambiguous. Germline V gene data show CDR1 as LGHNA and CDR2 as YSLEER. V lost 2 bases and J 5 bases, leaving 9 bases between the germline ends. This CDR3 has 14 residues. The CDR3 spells CASSQMKGTGELFF. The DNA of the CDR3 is TGCGCCAGCAGCCAAATGAAGGGTACCGGGGAGCTGTTTTTT.

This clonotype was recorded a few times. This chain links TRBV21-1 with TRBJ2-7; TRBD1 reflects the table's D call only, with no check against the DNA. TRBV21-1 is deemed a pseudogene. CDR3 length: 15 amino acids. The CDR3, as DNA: TGTGCCAGCAGCACCCCGGGACAGGCACCCTACGAGCAGTACTTC. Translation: CASSTPGQAPYEQYF.

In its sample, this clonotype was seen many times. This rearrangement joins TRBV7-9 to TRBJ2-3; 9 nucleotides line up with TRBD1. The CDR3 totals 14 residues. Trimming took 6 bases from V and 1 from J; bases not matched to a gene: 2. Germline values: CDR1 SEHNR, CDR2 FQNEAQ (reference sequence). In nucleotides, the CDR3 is TGTGCCAGCAGGGGACAGGGCCGCACAGATACGCAGTATTTT. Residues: CASRGQGRTDTQYF.

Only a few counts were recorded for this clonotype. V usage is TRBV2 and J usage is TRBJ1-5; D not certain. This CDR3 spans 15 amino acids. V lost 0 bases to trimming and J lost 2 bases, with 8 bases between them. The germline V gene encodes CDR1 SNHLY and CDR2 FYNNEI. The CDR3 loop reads CASSEASVGNQPQHF. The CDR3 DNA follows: TGTGCCAGCAGTGAAGCGAGCGTAGGCAATCAGCCCCAGCATTTT. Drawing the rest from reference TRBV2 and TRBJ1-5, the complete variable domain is EPEVTQTPSHQVTQMGQEVILRCVPISNHLYFYWYRQILGQKVEFLVSFYNNEISEKSEIFDDQFSVERPDGSNFTLKIRSTKLEDSAMYFCASSEASVGNQPQHFGDGTRLSIL.

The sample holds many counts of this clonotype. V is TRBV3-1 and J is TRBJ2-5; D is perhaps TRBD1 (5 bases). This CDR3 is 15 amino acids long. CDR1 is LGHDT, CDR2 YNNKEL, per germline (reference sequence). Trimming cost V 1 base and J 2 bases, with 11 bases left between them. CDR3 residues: CASSQGFYRQETQYF. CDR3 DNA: TGTGCCAGCAGCCAAGGTTTTTACAGGCAAGAGACCCAGTACTTC.

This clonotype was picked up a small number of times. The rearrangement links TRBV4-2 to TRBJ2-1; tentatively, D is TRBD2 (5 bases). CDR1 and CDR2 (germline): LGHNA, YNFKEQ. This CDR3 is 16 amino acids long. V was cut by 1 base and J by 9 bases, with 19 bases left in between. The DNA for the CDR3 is TGTGCCAGCAGCCAAGCCGCTTGGGGTAGCGAGGGTGAGCAGTTCTTC. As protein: CASSQAAWGSEGEQFF.

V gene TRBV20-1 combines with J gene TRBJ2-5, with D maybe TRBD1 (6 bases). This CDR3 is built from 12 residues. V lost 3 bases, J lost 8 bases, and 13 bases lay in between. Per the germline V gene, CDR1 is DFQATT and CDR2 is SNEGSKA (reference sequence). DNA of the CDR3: TGCAGTGCTAGGAGGGACACAACAACCCAGTACTTC. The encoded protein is CSARRDTTTQYF.